This record covers a single T cell receptor (beta chain). Its specificity is not known. The sample comes from a study of shared clonotypes between healthy human individuals. Broader study findings: Some naive CD4 clonotypes, 4% to 6%, turned up in common across several donors.

V lost 6 bases and J 9 bases, leaving 12 bases between the germline ends. This CDR3 is built from 12 residues. CDR1 is SGHVS and CDR2 is FNYEAQ in the germline V gene. TCRdb keeps only in-frame clones here, not all; method: immunoSEQ multiplex PCR. This sample has about 2.4 million clones, with approximately 93% found just once. A CD45RA-negative memory subset and a CD45RA+ naive subset were separated from the CD4+ cells. This chain connects TRBV7-6 to TRBJ2-1; tentatively, D is TRBD2 (6 bases). Sequencing was carried out using naive CD4+ T cells from PBMCs. The subset was: CD45RA+ positively selected. The TCR originated in a young man in good health. Some clones in this sample may be carry-over from other donors' samples. The CDR3 here is CASSPGGTEQFF. CDR3 DNA sequence: TGTGCCAGCAGTCCCGGGGGTACTGAGCAGTTCTTC.